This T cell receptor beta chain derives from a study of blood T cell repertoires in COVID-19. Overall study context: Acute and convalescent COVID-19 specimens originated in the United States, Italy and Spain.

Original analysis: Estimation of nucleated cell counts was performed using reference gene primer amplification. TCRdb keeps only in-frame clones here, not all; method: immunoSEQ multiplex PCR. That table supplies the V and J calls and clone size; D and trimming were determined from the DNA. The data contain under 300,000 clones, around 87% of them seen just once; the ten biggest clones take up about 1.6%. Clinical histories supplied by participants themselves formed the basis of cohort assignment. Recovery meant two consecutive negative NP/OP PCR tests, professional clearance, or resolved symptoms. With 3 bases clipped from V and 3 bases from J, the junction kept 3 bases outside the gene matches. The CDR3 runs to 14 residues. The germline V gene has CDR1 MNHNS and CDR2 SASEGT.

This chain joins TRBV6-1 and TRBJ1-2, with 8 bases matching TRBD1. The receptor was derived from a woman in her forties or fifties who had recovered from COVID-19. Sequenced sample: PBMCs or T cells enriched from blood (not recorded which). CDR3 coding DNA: TGTGCCAGCAGTGATGCGGACAGGGACTATGGCTACACCTTC. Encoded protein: CASSDADRDYGYTF.